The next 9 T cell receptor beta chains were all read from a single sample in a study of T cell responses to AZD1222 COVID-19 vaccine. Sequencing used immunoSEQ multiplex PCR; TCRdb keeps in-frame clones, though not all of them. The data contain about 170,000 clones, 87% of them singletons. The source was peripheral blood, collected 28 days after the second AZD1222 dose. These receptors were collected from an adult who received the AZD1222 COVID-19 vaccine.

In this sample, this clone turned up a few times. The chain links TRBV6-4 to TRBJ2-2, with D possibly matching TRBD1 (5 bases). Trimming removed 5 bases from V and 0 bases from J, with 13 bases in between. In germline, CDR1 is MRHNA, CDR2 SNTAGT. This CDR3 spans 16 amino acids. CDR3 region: CASSPQASPNTGELFF. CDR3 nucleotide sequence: TGTGCCAGCAGTCCACAGGCCAGCCCGAACACCGGGGAGCTGTTTTTT.

This chain's CDR3 is CASSQDTRAGLYGYTF. The CDR3 nucleotides are TGCGCCAGCAGCCAAGATACGAGGGCAGGCCTATATGGCTACACCTTC. The chain is built from TRBV4-3 and TRBJ1-2; D is unclear. Per germline, CDR1 LGHNA and CDR2 YSLEER. The CDR3 is made up of 16 amino acids. V was clipped by 0 bases and J by 5 bases, with 16 bases between them.

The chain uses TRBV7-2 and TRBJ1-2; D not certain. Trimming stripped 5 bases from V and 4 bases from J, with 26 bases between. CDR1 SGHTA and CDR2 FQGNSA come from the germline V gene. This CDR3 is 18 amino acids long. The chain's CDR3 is CASSPGPHPGKRGYGYTF. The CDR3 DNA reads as TGTGCCAGCAGCCCGGGTCCTCACCCCGGGAAGCGGGGCTATGGCTACACCTTC.

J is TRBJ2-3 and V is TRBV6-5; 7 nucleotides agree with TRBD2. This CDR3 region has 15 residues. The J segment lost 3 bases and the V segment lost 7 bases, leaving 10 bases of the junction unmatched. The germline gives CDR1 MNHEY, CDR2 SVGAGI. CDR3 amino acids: CASTPGGVYTDTQYF. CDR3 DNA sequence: TGTGCCAGCACTCCTGGGGGGGTTTATACAGATACGCAGTATTTT.

The CDR3 loop is CASRTTGTGFDTEAFF. As DNA, the CDR3 is TGTGCCAGCAGGACCACGGGGACAGGGTTTGACACTGAAGCTTTCTTT. The rearrangement links TRBV7-9 to TRBJ1-1; 9 bases map to TRBD1. Trimming removed 6 bases from V and 3 bases from J; junction bases left unmatched: 11. Looked up from germline, CDR1 is SEHNR and CDR2 is FQNEAQ (reference sequence). The CDR3 totals 16 residues. Using reference TRBV7-9 and TRBJ1-1 for the parts outside the CDR3, the full variable domain is DTGVSQNPRHKITKRGQNVTFRCDPISEHNRLYWYRQTLGQGPEFLTYFQNEAQLEKSRLLSDRFSAERPKGSFSTLEIQRTEQGDSAMYLCASRTTGTGFDTEAFFGQGTRLTVV.

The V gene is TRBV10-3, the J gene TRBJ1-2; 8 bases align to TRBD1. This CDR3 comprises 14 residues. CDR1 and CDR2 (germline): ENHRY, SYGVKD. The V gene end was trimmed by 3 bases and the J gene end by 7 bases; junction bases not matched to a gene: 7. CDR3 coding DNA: TGTGCCATCAGTGAAAGCCAGGGGGCGGGTGGCTACACCTTC. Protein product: CAISESQGAGGYTF.

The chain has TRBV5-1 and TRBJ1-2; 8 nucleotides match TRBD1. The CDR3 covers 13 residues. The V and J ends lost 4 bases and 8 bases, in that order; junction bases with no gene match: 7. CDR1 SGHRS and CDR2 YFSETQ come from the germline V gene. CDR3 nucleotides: TGCGCCAGCAGCCCTGGGACAGGTGACGGCTACACCTTC. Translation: CASSPGTGDGYTF. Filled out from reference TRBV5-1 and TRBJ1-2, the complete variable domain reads KAGVTQTPRYLIKTRGQQVTLSCSPISGHRSVSWYQQTPGQGLQFLFEYFSETQRNKGNFPGRFSGRQFSNSRSEMNVSTLELGDSALYLCASSPGTGDGYTFGSGTRLTVV.

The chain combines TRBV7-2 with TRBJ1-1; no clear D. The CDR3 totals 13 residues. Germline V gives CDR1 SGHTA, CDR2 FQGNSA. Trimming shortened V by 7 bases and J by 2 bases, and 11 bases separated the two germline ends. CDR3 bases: TGTGCCAGCACCTACTCATACAACACTGAAGCTTTCTTT. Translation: CASTYSYNTEAFF. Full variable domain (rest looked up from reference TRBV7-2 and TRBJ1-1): GAGVSQSPSNKVTEKGKDVELRCDPISGHTALYWYRQSLGQGLEFLIYFQGNSAPDKSGLPSDRFSAERTGGSVSTLTIQRTQQEDSAVYLCASTYSYNTEAFFGQGTRLTVV.

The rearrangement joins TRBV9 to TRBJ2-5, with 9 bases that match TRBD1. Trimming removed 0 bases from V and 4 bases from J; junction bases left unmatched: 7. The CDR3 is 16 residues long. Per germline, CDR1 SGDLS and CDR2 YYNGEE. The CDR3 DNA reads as TGTGCCAGCAGCGTAGGAAGGACAGGGGCAGGAGAGACCCAGTACTTC. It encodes CASSVGRTGAGETQYF.